This TCR beta chain was found in a study of blood T cell repertoires in COVID-19. Study-wide background: Acute and convalescent COVID-19 samples came from the United States, Italy and Spain. Nucleic acid was either cDNA or gDNA, and it came from T cells, B-cell-depleted T cells, or PBMCs.

How the authors handled the data: Estimated nucleated cell counts came from reference gene primer amplification. Method: immunoSEQ multiplex PCR; TCRdb's copy keeps in-frame clones and lacks some. V and J calls and clone size come straight from that table; D and trimming were deduced from the DNA. The data contain around 92,000 clones, around 84% of them singletons. Germline V lookup: CDR1 SGHTS, CDR2 YDEGEE. V lost 0 bases and J lost 2; bases outside the gene matches: 1. This CDR3 has 15 amino acids. The specimen sequenced was peripheral blood. The TCR was taken from an older woman in a cohort sampled during active or convalescent COVID-19. The genes are TRBV5-8 and TRBJ2-1; 8 nucleotides line up with TRBD1. CDR3 residues: CASSLGQGTYNEQFF. In DNA, the CDR3 is TGTGCCAGCAGCTTGGGACAGGGGACCTACAATGAGCAGTTCTTC.